The 24 T cell receptor beta chains reported below all come from one sample, sequenced in a study of T cell responses to AZD1222 COVID-19 vaccine. Here immunoSEQ multiplex PCR was the method, and the copy in TCRdb shows in-frame clones only, minus some. Among 100,000 to 150,000 clones listed, over 75% were seen once. This sample comprised peripheral blood, obtained on day 0 of AZD1222 vaccination. These receptor sequences come from an adult in good health.

The chain recombines TRBV5-1 with TRBJ2-7; D remains unclear. CDR3 length: 11 amino acids. Germline assignment: CDR1 SGHRS and CDR2 YFSETQ. The germline V and J ends were trimmed by 4 bases and 2 bases, with 4 bases remaining between them. Written as DNA, the CDR3 is TGCGCCAGCAGCCCGGCCTACGAGCAGTACTTC. Translated, it gives CASSPAYEQYF. The whole variable domain, remainder taken from reference TRBV5-1 and TRBJ2-7, is KAGVTQTPRYLIKTRGQQVTLSCSPISGHRSVSWYQQTPGQGLQFLFEYFSETQRNKGNFPGRFSGRQFSNSRSEMNVSTLELGDSALYLCASSPAYEQYFGPGTRLTVT.

The V and J genes are TRBV15 and TRBJ2-3; D unresolved. Trimming left V 5 bases short and J 2 bases short, with 14 bases between. CDR3 length: 15 amino acids. Germline-derived CDR1 and CDR2 are LNHNV and YYDKDF (reference sequence). The CDR3 bases are TGTGCCACCAGCGACCCCCGGGCAAACACAGATACGCAGTATTTT. Translated: CATSDPRANTDTQYF. Combining the CDR3 with reference TRBV15 and TRBJ2-3 gives the whole variable domain DAMVIQNPRYQVTQFGKPVTLSCSQTLNHNVMYWYQQKSSQAPKLLFHYYDKDFNNEADTPDNFQSRRPNTSFCFLDIRSPGLGDTAMYLCATSDPRANTDTQYFGPGTRLTVL.

This clone has a handful of counts. The V gene is TRBV5-1, the J gene TRBJ2-7; maybe TRBD2 (5 bases). The V gene's germline CDR1 is SGHRS and CDR2 YFSETQ. V was shortened by 3 bases and J by 2 bases, with 12 bases between the two germline ends. The CDR3 covers 14 residues. DNA of the CDR3: TGCGCCAGCAGCTATGTCCCCGGGACCTACGAGCAGTACTTC. Amino acid sequence: CASSYVPGTYEQYF.

This clone is a singleton in its sample. V usage is TRBV5-3 and J usage is TRBJ1-1; TRBD1 might be the D (6 bases). TRBV5-3 has ORF status, its function being uncertain. V was cut by 5 bases and J by 7 bases, with 12 bases left in between. The CDR3 loop spans 12 amino acids. The CDR3 nucleotides read TGTGCCAGAAGTTACGGACAGTTTGAAGCTTTCTTT. Translated: CARSYGQFEAFF.

The chain couples TRBV6-5 to TRBJ1-3, with TRBD1 matching 9 bases. CDR1 and CDR2 (germline): MNHEY, SVGAGI. Trimming removed 6 bases from V and 0 bases from J; junction bases left unmatched: 3. This CDR3 is built from 15 residues. Here the CDR3 DNA reads TGTGCCAGCAGAGGGACAGGGAGCTCTGGAAACACCATATATTTT. Amino acids: CASRGTGSSGNTIYF.

The gene calls are TRBV20-1 and TRBJ1-2; D unclear. Trimming removed 1 base at V and 4 bases at J, with 4 bases between. This CDR3 spans 11 amino acids. Per the germline V gene, CDR1 is DFQATT and CDR2 is SNEGSKA (reference sequence). CDR3 residues: CSARVLYGYTF. The CDR3, as DNA: TGCAGTGCTAGAGTCCTCTATGGCTACACCTTC.

V gene TRBV30 combines with J gene TRBJ1-4; D uncertain. Trimming cost V 0 bases and J 10 bases, with 18 bases left between them. This CDR3 is built from 15 residues. Germline V CDR1 and CDR2: GTSNPN, SVGIG (reference sequence). The CDR3 region is CAWSVTVTSFGKLFF. In DNA, the CDR3 is TGTGCCTGGAGTGTAACGGTTACTAGCTTCGGAAAACTGTTTTTT.

This clone was detected a few times. The chain joins TRBV4-2 to TRBJ2-1, with D unresolved. CDR1 and CDR2 (germline): LGHNA, YNFKEQ. V was trimmed by 0 bases and J by 9 bases, leaving 9 bases between them. The CDR3 loop spans 13 amino acids. For the CDR3, the DNA is TGTGCCAGCAGCCAAGAAGGGCTAATTGAGCAGTTCTTC. Its protein product is CASSQEGLIEQFF.

This CDR3 is CASSLGGPTTLETQYF. The DNA of the CDR3 is TGTGCCAGCAGCTTAGGGGGCCCGACCACTCTTGAGACCCAGTACTTC. The chain couples TRBV11-2 to TRBJ2-5; possibly TRBD1 for D (5 bases). CDR1 is SGHAT and CDR2 is FQNNGV in the germline V gene. There are 16 residues in the CDR3. Trimming cost V 1 base and J 5 bases, with 17 bases left between them.

The rearrangement uses TRBV21-1 and TRBJ2-3; TRBD1, the D gene given by the table, was not confirmed from the DNA. TRBV21-1 is tagged as a pseudogene. This CDR3 has 15 residues. The CDR3 loop reads CASSSRTRRTDTQYF. The CDR3 region has the DNA TGTGCCAGCAGCTCTCGGACACGTCGCACAGATACGCAGTATTTT.

This chain uses TRBV9 with TRBJ2-7, with D possibly TRBD1 on 5 matching bases. The CDR3 contains 16 residues. Trimming cost V 6 bases and J 2 bases, with 21 bases left between them. Per the germline V gene, CDR1 is SGDLS and CDR2 is YYNGEE. The CDR3: CASTSTATGAPYEQYF. The CDR3 DNA follows: TGTGCCAGCACATCTACCGCTACAGGTGCACCCTACGAGCAGTACTTC.

The chain links TRBV3-1 (or the pseudogene TRBV3-2) to TRBJ2-2; unclear D gene. Deletions cut 2 bases from V and 0 bases from J, with 10 bases between. CDR3 length equals 16 residues. Germline V gene lookup returns CDR1 LGHDT and CDR2 YNNKEL (reference sequence). The CDR3 region is CASSQSRTTNTGELFF. CDR3 in DNA: TGTGCCAGCAGCCAATCGCGAACTACGAACACCGGGGAGCTGTTTTTT.

This sequence joins TRBV19 and TRBJ1-4; D is unclear. The length of the CDR3 is 16 residues. V lost 1 base to trimming and J lost 5 bases, with 14 bases between them. Germline V gene sequence: CDR1 LNHDA, CDR2 SQIVND (reference sequence). The CDR3 DNA reads TGTGCCAGTAGTATAGCCTCGAGAGGAGCAAATGAAAAACTGTTTTTT. This codes for CASSIASRGANEKLFF.

The chain links TRBV5-1 to TRBJ1-5; D possibly corresponds to TRBD1 (6 bases). Germline CDR1 is SGHRS and CDR2 is YFSETQ. V lost 0 bases and J 2 bases, leaving 6 bases between the germline ends. There are 14 residues in the CDR3. The CDR3 nucleotides read TGCGCCAGCAGCTTGGACAGGGGCAATCAGCCCCAGCATTTT. Amino acids: CASSLDRGNQPQHF.

The rearrangement links TRBV6-5 to TRBJ2-1; 8 bases map to TRBD2. The CDR3 consists of 13 residues. Germline CDR1 is MNHEY and CDR2 is SVGAGI. J lost 4 bases, V lost 8 bases, and 4 bases had no gene match. CDR3 loop: CASAGGGYNEQFF. CDR3 DNA: TGTGCCAGCGCGGGGGGCGGATACAATGAGCAGTTCTTC.

This rearrangement joins TRBV11-2 to TRBJ2-1; D possibly matches TRBD1 or TRBD2 (7 bases each). Trimming shortened V by 5 bases and J by 9 bases, and 23 bases separated the two germline ends. The CDR3 has 16 residues. Germline loops: CDR1 SGHAT, CDR2 FQNNGV. CDR3 in DNA: TGTGCCAGCAGCCCAGGGGGGACTATAAGACATGGTGAGCAGTTCTTC. Protein product: CASSPGGTIRHGEQFF. Looking up the rest from reference TRBV11-2 and TRBJ2-1 gives the full variable domain: EAGVAQSPRYKIIEKRQSVAFWCNPISGHATLYWYQQILGQGPKLLIQFQNNGVVDDSQLPKDRFSAERLKGVDSTLKIQPAKLEDSAVYLCASSPGGTIRHGEQFFGPGTRLTVL.

This clone appeared once. This chain connects TRBV6-5 to TRBJ2-7; D tentatively reads TRBD1 or TRBD2 (5 bases each). The ends were cut back, 10 bases at V and 3 bases at J, with 16 bases in the middle. Germline V gene sequence: CDR1 MNHEY, CDR2 SVGAGI. The CDR3 is 13 residues long. The DNA of the CDR3 is TGTGCCACCCAGGGTCTTGAGGGCTACGAGCAGTACTTC. Protein: CATQGLEGYEQYF.

The chain couples TRBV28 to TRBJ1-2; weak D call: TRBD1 (5 bases). The CDR3 extends over 13 amino acids. Germline V gene sequence: CDR1 MDHEN, CDR2 SYDVKM. With 7 bases removed from V and 8 bases from J, the gap between germline ends came to 17 bases. In DNA form, the CDR3 reads TGTGCCAGCACCTTGGTGATAGGACAAGGCTACACCTTC. This translates into CASTLVIGQGYTF.

V is TRBV28 and J is TRBJ1-2, with a weak D call TRBD1 (5 bases). Trimming removed 4 bases at V and 7 bases at J, with 22 bases between. In germline, CDR1 is MDHEN, CDR2 SYDVKM. The CDR3 runs to 16 residues. CDR3 nucleotide sequence: TGTGCCAGCAGTTCCCATGGGGAGGGGCCCCCGCGTGGCTACACCTTC. It is translated as CASSSHGEGPPRGYTF.

The V and J genes are TRBV20-1 and TRBJ1-3, with D possibly matching TRBD1 (5 bases). CDR1 is DFQATT, CDR2 SNEGSKA, per germline (reference sequence). Trimming removed 3 bases from V and 4 bases from J, with 10 bases in between. This CDR3 is 13 amino acids long. CDR3 DNA sequence: TGCAGTGCTAGTAGGGACCGAGGAAACACCATATATTTT. Translated: CSASRDRGNTIYF.

The genes are TRBV19 and TRBJ1-5; 8 positions agree with TRBD1. CDR1 is LNHDA and CDR2 is SQIVND in the germline V gene (reference sequence). V gave up 4 bases and J gave up 2 bases; unmatched junction bases: 1. The CDR3 consists of 14 residues. For the CDR3, the DNA is TGTGCCAGTAGTAAGGGACAGGGCAATCAGCCCCAGCATTTT. It yields the protein CASSKGQGNQPQHF. Complete variable domain (other parts from reference TRBV19 and TRBJ1-5): DGGITQSPKYLFRKEGQNVTLSCEQNLNHDAMYWYRQDPGQGLRLIYYSQIVNDFQKGDIAEGYSVSREKKESFPLTVTSAQKNPTAFYLCASSKGQGNQPQHFGDGTRLSIL.

The gene calls are TRBV4-2 and TRBJ2-1; D possibly uses TRBD1 or TRBD2 (5 bases each). Trimming took 1 base from V and 7 from J, leaving 17 bases between them. The germline gives CDR1 LGHNA, CDR2 YNFKEQ. The CDR3 has 16 residues. The CDR3: CASSQGGGRGRNEQFF. CDR3 in DNA: TGTGCCAGCAGCCAAGGGGGCGGGCGAGGAAGGAATGAGCAGTTCTTC.

The V gene is TRBV27, the J gene TRBJ2-1; D might be TRBD1 (6 bases). The CDR3 is made up of 14 amino acids. V was clipped by 8 bases and J by 0 bases, with 11 bases between them. Germline V lookup: CDR1 MNHEY, CDR2 SMNVEV (reference sequence). CDR3 bases: TGTGCCAGCGCGCGGACAGACTCCTACAATGAGCAGTTCTTC. Translating it yields CASARTDSYNEQFF.

A few counts support this clone. The chain uses TRBV5-1 and TRBJ1-1; TRBD1 matches at 7 bases. The V segment lost 2 bases and the J segment 0 bases; nucleotides outside the gene matches: 1. Germline-derived CDR1 and CDR2 are SGHRS and YFSETQ. CDR3 length equals 14 residues. The CDR3: CASSFTGVNTEAFF. CDR3 in DNA: TGCGCCAGCAGCTTCACAGGGGTGAACACTGAAGCTTTCTTT. The variable domain in full, completed from reference TRBV5-1 and TRBJ1-1, reads KAGVTQTPRYLIKTRGQQVTLSCSPISGHRSVSWYQQTPGQGLQFLFEYFSETQRNKGNFPGRFSGRQFSNSRSEMNVSTLELGDSALYLCASSFTGVNTEAFFGQGTRLTVV.